This T cell receptor beta chain was observed in a study of OX40 agonist ivuxolimab in advanced cancers. On the study more broadly: The patients received ivuxolimab by intravenous route every 2 weeks at 0.01 to 10 mg/kg. From about 23 to 85 years was the age range, with a mean of roughly 59 years, and about 83% were male. Having had anti-PD-1, anti-PD-L1 or anti-CTLA-4 therapy before was allowed, and around 39% had some.

The ends were cut back, 1 base at V and 6 bases at J, with 9 bases in the middle. Germline assignment: CDR1 SGHDN and CDR2 FVKESK. This CDR3 is built from 13 residues. Notes on the study in general: CD8+ T cells showed, on average, more clonal expansion than CD4+ cells.

Measured with immunoSEQ multiplex PCR; TCRdb has only the in-frame clones, and not every one. The data show roughly 50,000 clones, roughly three quarters seen once. Note on this clone: As yet, its antigen is unknown.

This sample comprised CD4+ or CD8+ T cells sorted from blood, obtained in a trial of the OX40 agonist ivuxolimab. The source of this sequence is an adult with an advanced solid tumor such as melanoma, head and neck, liver or kidney cancer. V is TRBV14 and J is TRBJ1-1; D perhaps matches TRBD1 (6 bases). The CDR3 nucleotides are TGTGCCAGCAGCCAAGCAGGGGCCGCTGAAGCTTTCTTT. It codes for CASSQAGAAEAFF.